The T cell receptor (beta chain) under discussion was sequenced for a study of OX40 agonist ivuxolimab in advanced cancers. Across the whole study: Averaging 60 years in age, with a range of roughly 20 to 90, the cohort was around 83% male. Eligibility rules accepted prior anti-PD-1, anti-PD-L1 or anti-CTLA-4 therapy, and around 40% had some. The study's findings and limits: The antigens recognized by the expanded peripheral T cells, that is their antigen specificity, were not determined. Relative to CD4+, CD8+ T cells held more expanded clones on average.

The table lists this clone with a count of one. Its specificity is not known. The CDR3 is 14 residues long. Per the germline V gene, CDR1 is SQVTM and CDR2 is ANQGSEA. V shed 7 bases and J 6 bases; nucleotides not matched to a gene: 11. TCRdb's table, derived via immunoSEQ multiplex PCR, lists solely in-frame clones and lacks some. The table has 85,000 to 95,000 clones, roughly 89% seen once. The sequences come from CD4+ or CD8+ T cells sorted from blood, collected in a trial of the OX40 agonist ivuxolimab. This clonotype originated in an adult with an advanced solid tumor such as melanoma, head and neck, liver or kidney cancer. V and J are TRBV29-1 and TRBJ2-2; 7 positions match TRBD2. CDR3 DNA: TGCAGCGCCCTTGAGGGAGGGAGGGCCGGGGAGCTGTTTTTT. This encodes CSALEGGRAGELFF.